The clone carrying this T cell receptor (beta chain) has only a few counts. Its specificity is not known. This specimen comes from a study of cytomegalovirus exposure and HLA in healthy donors. Overall study results and limits: CMV antigen specificity was confirmed in vitro for a few CMV-associated chains. Later analysis revealed greater clonal expansion in HLA-associated TCR beta chains than in equally common others.

Use of 60 Vbeta and 13 Jbeta primers characterized the PCR. The protocol was immunoSEQ multiplex PCR, while the TCRdb copy is restricted to in-frame clones and leaves out a portion. The data show under 150,000 clones, over 75% seen once. The germline gives CDR1 SGHVS, CDR2 FQNEAQ. Trimming at V came to 0 bases and at J to 7 bases, leaving 5 bases not matched to a gene. There are 15 residues in the CDR3. The sequenced sample was PBMCs. The chain combines TRBV7-8 with TRBJ2-1; 8 positions agree with TRBD2. This clonotype was obtained from a woman in her thirties in good health and CMV-seropositive. CDR3 sequence (DNA): TGTGCCAGCAGCTTAGCCAGCGGGAGCTGGAATGAGCAGTTCTTC. It encodes CASSLASGSWNEQFF. The full variable domain, in which reference TRBV7-8 and TRBJ2-1 provide the parts outside the CDR3, is GAGVSQSPRYKVAKRGQDVALRCDPISGHVSLFWYQQALGQGPEFLTYFQNEAQLDKSGLPSDRFFAERPEGSVSTLKIQRTQQEDSAVYLCASSLASGSWNEQFFGPGTRLTVL.